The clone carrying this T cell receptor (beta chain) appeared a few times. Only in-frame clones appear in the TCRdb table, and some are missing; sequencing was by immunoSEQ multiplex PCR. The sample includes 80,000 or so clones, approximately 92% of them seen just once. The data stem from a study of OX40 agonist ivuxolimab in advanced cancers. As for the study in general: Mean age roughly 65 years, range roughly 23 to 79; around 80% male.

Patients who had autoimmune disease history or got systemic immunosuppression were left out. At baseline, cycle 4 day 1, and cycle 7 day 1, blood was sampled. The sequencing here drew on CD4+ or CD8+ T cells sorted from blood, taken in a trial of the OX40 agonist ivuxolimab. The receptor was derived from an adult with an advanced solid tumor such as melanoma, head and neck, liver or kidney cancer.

The CDR3, as DNA: TGTGCCAGCAGCTTTAGCGGGAGCACAGATACGCAGTATTTT. Amino acids: CASSFSGSTDTQYF. The J gene is TRBJ2-3, the V gene TRBV7-9, with 7 positions matching TRBD2. Germline loops: CDR1 SEHNR, CDR2 FQNEAQ (reference sequence). The CDR3 loop spans 14 amino acids. V lost 3 bases to trimming and J lost 0 bases; unmatched junction nucleotides: 0.